This T cell receptor (beta chain) stems from a study of response to subunit inactivated influenza vaccine. Study observations and caveats: There was a suggestion from the authors that each seasonal influenza vaccination recruits few new T cells.

MiXCR, run by TCRdb on the RT-PCR reads, gives a single entry per CDR3 protein. The sample shows about 160,000 distinct CDR3 sequences, approximately 10% of them seen only once. About this clonotype: The antigen is unknown.

With V trimmed by 4 bases and J by 0 bases, 12 bases remained unmatched. The CDR3 consists of 18 residues. Germline assignment: CDR1 KGHDR and CDR2 SFDVKD. The chain has TRBV24-1 and TRBJ2-3; 7 positions agree with TRBD1. The sequence derives from a man in his fifties or sixties who received an inactivated influenza vaccine. Sequences were derived from non-naive T cells sorted from PBMCs, sampled more than 35 days after vaccination. CDR3 amino acids: CATSDNYRTGSSTDTQYF. The DNA of the CDR3 is TGTGCCACCAGTGACAATTACCGGACAGGATCGAGCACAGATACGCAGTATTTT.